The source of this T cell receptor beta chain is a study of blood T cell repertoires in COVID-19. Study as a whole: Samples of COVID-19 (acute and convalescent) were obtained from the United States, Italy and Spain.

Clones were sequenced by immunoSEQ multiplex PCR, and TCRdb holds only the in-frame ones, with some missing. The data contain about 73,000 clones, 65% to 90% of them seen just once; the ten biggest clones take up approximately 6%. CDR3 length: 12 amino acids. The junction had 3 bases not matched to a gene; V was cut back by 5 bases and J by 8 bases. In germline, CDR1 is SEHNR, CDR2 FQNEAQ (reference sequence). Material for sequencing was peripheral blood. The chain uses TRBV7-9 and TRBJ2-1; 7 positions agree with TRBD1. The origin of this receptor is a woman aged 55-69 years with acute or convalescent COVID-19. The CDR3 reads CASSPTGYEQFF. As DNA, the CDR3 is TGTGCCAGCAGCCCGACAGGGTATGAGCAGTTCTTC.